The clone carrying this T cell receptor beta chain was picked up a small number of times. Its cognate antigen is unknown. 5'RACE with constant-segment primers built TCRalpha and TCRbeta cDNA libraries with UMIs. TCRdb reprocessed the 5' RACE reads with MiXCR, giving one entry per CDR3 protein. Of nearly 350,000 distinct CDR3 sequences in the sample, under 15% were seen once. This record belongs to a study of T-cell memory formation after mild COVID-19. The study, taken as a whole, reports: Contracting clones, day 15 to 85, had balanced CD4/CD8, and later expanders favored CD4+.

This CDR3 is built from 14 residues. V lost 1 base and J lost 7, with 10 bases in between. Germline V lookup: CDR1 SGHVS, CDR2 FNYEAQ. This chain links TRBV7-6 with TRBJ2-2, with a tentative D call TRBD2 (6 bases). Input material: PBMCs or a T cell subset sorted from them (not recorded which). The clonotype comes from a young man who had mild COVID-19 (a few samples of this study predate the infection). Cell type and time point are not known. The CDR3 is CASSLGVGSGELFF. The CDR3 DNA reads TGTGCCAGCAGCTTAGGAGTCGGGAGCGGGGAGCTGTTTTTT.